This TCR beta chain was identified in a study of persistence of HIV-infected CD4 T cells (dated by TCRdb to the early 2020s). Concerning the study at large: The study isolated CMV- and HIV-1 Gag-responding CD4+ T cells from ART-treated individuals to examine antigen-driven clonal expansion of HIV-1-infected cells. The median time the participants had spent on suppressive ART was more than 7 years. Peripheral blood samples of up to roughly 200 mL were collected at multiple time points, except for a couple of participants, who underwent leukapheresis at a single time point. TCRbeta sequencing assessed the clonality of all cells in each sorted population, while proviral sequencing assessed the clonality of infected cells. For the TCR cluster analysis across participants, fewer than 10 participants were included for CMV and about 7 participants for Gag.

General conclusions and limits of the study: Because the TCR analyses were done in bulk, restricting them to just the rare CMV-responding cells that actually carried HIV-1 proviruses was not possible. Significantly lower TCRbeta richness was observed in CMV- and Gag-responding cells than in anti-CD3/anti-CD28-responding cells, and higher oligoclonality was observed in CMV-responding cells than in CD3/CD28-stimulated and Gag-responding cells. Within the same sorted populations, TCR oligoclonality correlated with proviral oligoclonality. Antigen-responding cells were enriched for expanded CDR3beta sequences that were degenerate, which suggests that CD4+ responses to CMV and Gag underwent convergent selection. Only a small number of individuals took part in the study, and only a limited range of antigens was tested.

In regard to this clone: Its antigen specificity is not known. No base quality values were provided; no much bigger clone lies one nucleotide off.

The intended sense of this specimen's treatment or condition label: suppressive antiretroviral therapy. A pool of overlapping 15-mer peptides from HIV-1 Gag, at 0.95 to 1 ug per peptide per mL, was used to stimulate the cells. Memory CD4+ T cells that did not respond, being CD40L-negative, CD69-negative and CD45RO-high, were sorted as memory populations depleted of antigen-responding cells. Participants were HIV-1-infected adults who started suppressive ART during chronic infection. For at least 4 years, participants had undetectable plasma HIV-1 RNA, below 50 copies/mL. To be included, participants needed a CD4+ T cell count above 400 cells/uL and a positive CMV serology. Before stimulation, PBMCs were isolated using density centrifugation and depleted of CD8+ T cells. For roughly 18 hours, CD8-depleted PBMCs were stimulated with anti-CD28/CD49d costimulation, a CD40-blocking antibody, and enfuvirtide, which was added to prevent new infections. Cells were sorted on a Beckman Coulter MoFlo Legacy or XDP sorter, with propidium iodide excluding dead cells. Genomic DNA was extracted with the QIAamp DNA Mini Kit for samples above one million cells, otherwise with the Quick-DNA Microprep Kit.

The immunoSEQ hsTCRB assay version 4, run in survey mode, was used to sequence TCRbeta repertoires from genomic DNA. For TCRbeta sequencing, genomic DNA was diluted to approximately 10 ng/uL, with up to 1 ug used per sample. The paper's data handling went like this. TCRbeta data analysis was done in ImmunoSeq Analyzer 3.0, and diversity was calculated on productive nucleotide rearrangements. The improved Chao index was used to estimate lower-bound TCR diversity, and the Gini coefficient was used to estimate clonality using the Immunarch R package. Different nucleotide rearrangements encoding the same CDR3beta amino acid sequence were counted as distinct clonotypes. Differential abundance analysis identified TCRbeta sequences significantly enriched in antigen-responding cells relative to anti-CD3/anti-CD28-activated cells. Using predicted peptide-MHC specificity as the basis, GLIPH2 grouped TCRs into clusters, both for each participant individually and for the merged data sets that combined participants. TCRdb retrieved this table from immuneACCESS and kept in-frame rearrangements only. Not all clones are present; in checked studies, unresolved V genes account for under half, and no reason is known for the remainder. V and J calls and clone size are those listed in that table; D and trimming were worked out from the DNA. This sample gives 50,000 to 65,000 clones in total; more than 70% of them show up just once. The top ten constitute more than 1.5% of the sample.

Sample: CD4+ T cells sorted from PBMCs after roughly 18-hour stimulation, taken from a patient who received antiretroviral therapy. Per the publication, the cell subset or site label means: CD40L-CD69- CD45RO-high memory CD4 T cells not responding to Gag peptides. This clonotype was sampled from an adult man with HIV who was CMV-seropositive.

The CDR3 here reads CASSDRASSGAEAFF. The bases are TGTGCCAGTAGTGATCGTGCCAGCAGCGGCGCTGAAGCTTTCTTT. The chain is made from TRBV19 and TRBJ1-1; the D gene identity is not certain. V was cut back by 5 bases and J by 6 bases, leaving a gap of 19 bases between them. CDR3 length: 15 amino acids, cysteine to phenylalanine. The entry retains the CDR3 DNA only, 45 bases that are in frame from base 1. CDR1 and CDR2, looked up from the germline V gene (reference sequence), are LNHDA and SQIVND. With the rest looked up from the reference TRBV19 and TRBJ1-1 genes rather than sequenced, the full variable domain is DGGITQSPKYLFRKEGQNVTLSCEQNLNHDAMYWYRQDPGQGLRLIYYSQIVNDFQKGDIAEGYSVSREKKESFPLTVTSAQKNPTAFYLCASSDRASSGAEAFFGQGTRLTVV.